The 13 T cell receptor beta chains below all came from one sample that was sequenced in a study of a mutant IDH1 vaccine in newly diagnosed glioma. The time point is: week 35, safety follow-up. What each vaccine dose contained was 300 ug of mutant IDH1 20-mer peptide, accompanied by topical imiquimod. TCRdb's table, derived via immunoSEQ multiplex PCR, lists solely in-frame clones and lacks some. This repertoire shows around 50,000 clones, 80% to 85% found once; its top ten account for under 5%. Their antigens remain unidentified. The sequencing used PBMCs, collected from a glioma patient whose treatment included an IDH1 peptide vaccine. The receptors stem from a woman between 18 and 29 years old with glioma.

The chain recombines TRBV7-8 with TRBJ1-2; D possibly corresponds to TRBD1 (5 bases). Germline CDR1 and CDR2: SGHVS and FQNEAQ. The CDR3 sequence is 17 residues long. V lost 1 base, J lost 3 bases, and 18 bases lay in between. The CDR3 loop is CASSLDVVPDRHYGYTF. The DNA of the CDR3 is TGTGCCAGCAGCTTAGATGTCGTCCCCGACAGACACTATGGCTACACCTTC. Drawing the rest from reference TRBV7-8 and TRBJ1-2, the complete variable domain is GAGVSQSPRYKVAKRGQDVALRCDPISGHVSLFWYQQALGQGPEFLTYFQNEAQLDKSGLPSDRFFAERPEGSVSTLKIQRTQQEDSAVYLCASSLDVVPDRHYGYTFGSGTRLTVV.

This sequence joins TRBV4-3 and TRBJ1-6; perhaps TRBD1 as D (5 bases). V lost 1 base and J 9 bases, leaving 10 bases between the germline ends. CDR3 length: 14 amino acids. Germline loops: CDR1 LGHNA, CDR2 YSLEER. The CDR3, as DNA: TGCGCCAGCAGCCAAGTTCCAGGGCTTTCACCCCTCCACTTT. Encoded protein: CASSQVPGLSPLHF.

A single count supports this clone. V is TRBV13 and J is TRBJ1-1; D call uncertain. CDR3 size: 13 residues. Trimming took 5 bases from V and 5 from J, leaving 12 bases between them. Germline-derived CDR1 and CDR2 are PRHDT and FYEKMQ (reference sequence). Here the CDR3 DNA reads TGTGCCAGCAGCCATTTTCGGGAAACTGAAGCTTTCTTT. Encoded protein: CASSHFRETEAFF.

This clone occurred once. The chain couples TRBV2 to TRBJ2-1; 7 bases agree with TRBD2. This CDR3 is 13 amino acids long. Germline V gives CDR1 SNHLY, CDR2 FYNNEI. V gave up 1 base and J gave up 6 bases; unmatched junction bases: 0. The CDR3 DNA is TGTGCCAGCAGTGAAGGGACTAGCAATGAGCAGTTCTTC. As protein: CASSEGTSNEQFF.

The rearrangement joins TRBV11-1 to TRBJ1-1, with D uncertain. Germline V gene lookup returns CDR1 SGHAT and CDR2 FQDESV (reference sequence). This CDR3 is built from 13 residues. V lost 1 base and J lost 3, with 6 bases in between. The CDR3 loop is CASSLGRYTEAFF. Here the CDR3 DNA reads TGTGCCAGCAGCTTAGGCAGGTACACTGAAGCTTTCTTT.

This rearrangement joins TRBV11-3 to TRBJ1-2; TRBD1 agrees at 12 bases. CDR1 is SGHNT, CDR2 YENEEA, per germline. The CDR3 runs 18 residues. Losses at the gene ends were 1 base for V and 4 bases for J; bases not matched to a gene: 10. The CDR3 sequence is CASSLGDGTGGGFYGYTF. CDR3 nucleotide sequence: TGTGCCAGCAGCTTAGGCGATGGGACAGGGGGCGGCTTCTATGGCTACACCTTC.

The rearrangement joins TRBV6-5 to TRBJ1-2; TRBD1 aligns across 9 bases. The J segment lost 3 bases and the V segment lost 5 bases, leaving 7 bases of the junction unmatched. This CDR3 comprises 15 residues. Germline CDR1 MNHEY, CDR2 SVGAGI. In DNA, the CDR3 is TGTGCCAGCAGTCCCGACAGGGGGATAGACTATGGCTACACCTTC. This sequence encodes CASSPDRGIDYGYTF.

The chain links TRBV9 to TRBJ2-7, with D maybe TRBD1 (5 bases). Germline V CDR1 and CDR2: SGDLS, YYNGEE. The CDR3 is 15 amino acids. Deletions cut 0 bases from V and 3 bases from J, with 13 bases between. This CDR3 reads CASSVAPGYDYEQYF. The CDR3 DNA follows: TGTGCCAGCAGCGTAGCTCCAGGGTATGACTACGAGCAGTACTTC.

This clone appeared a few times. Here the CDR3 DNA reads TGCGCCAGCAGTCAGGGCAGAGGTGGGGACACTGAAGCTTTCTTT. It codes for CASSQGRGGDTEAFF. The chain employs TRBV10-2 and TRBJ1-1; D perhaps matches TRBD1 (5 bases). Germline CDR1 reads WSHSY; CDR2 reads SAAADI. This CDR3 is built from 15 residues. V shed 5 bases and J shed 3 bases, with 16 bases lying between them.

Only a few counts were recorded for this clone. The rearrangement links TRBV9 to TRBJ2-1; a weak D match, TRBD2 (5 bases). Trimming removed 1 base at V and 4 bases at J, with 6 bases between. The CDR3 loop spans 13 amino acids. The germline V gene has CDR1 SGDLS and CDR2 YYNGEE. CDR3 nucleotides: TGTGCCAGCAGCGTACGGGGTTACAATGAGCAGTTCTTC. This translates into CASSVRGYNEQFF.

The V gene is TRBV2, the J gene TRBJ2-7; the match to TRBD2 covers 7 bases. CDR3 size: 20 residues. The V gene end was trimmed by 7 bases and the J gene end by 2 bases; junction bases not matched to a gene: 26. Germline V gives CDR1 SNHLY, CDR2 FYNNEI. The DNA for the CDR3 is TGTGCCAGCAAGGGTCTTATAGGACTAGGGACGATTAGTACGACCTACGAGCAGTACTTC. Its translation is CASKGLIGLGTISTTYEQYF.

The rearrangement uses TRBV25-1 and TRBJ1-2; D gene unclear. Trimming stripped 0 bases from V and 0 bases from J, with 5 bases between. The CDR3 extends over 14 amino acids. Germline CDR1 and CDR2: MGHDK and SYGVNS. The CDR3 loop reads CASSEYPANYGYTF. The CDR3 bases are TGTGCCAGCAGTGAATACCCAGCTAACTATGGCTACACCTTC.

The CDR3 bases are TGTGCCAGCAGCGTGCAGTCAGGAAATGAGCAGTTCTTC. It is translated as CASSVQSGNEQFF. The genes are TRBV9 and TRBJ2-1, with D uncertain. The CDR3 consists of 13 residues. Germline-derived CDR1 and CDR2 are SGDLS and YYNGEE. V dropped 2 bases and J dropped 7 bases, with 10 bases sitting between them.